This is a list of T cell receptor beta chains from one sample in a study of shared clonotypes between healthy human individuals. Measured with immunoSEQ multiplex PCR; TCRdb has only the in-frame clones, and not every one. The sample holds millions of clones, more than 80% seen once. The source material was naive CD4+ T cells from PBMCs. The receptor source for this set is a man aged 18 to 30 in good health. Some clones in this sample may be carry-over from other donors' samples. Both conserved end residues are part of each CDR3. Fields, in order: V gene, clone size, D gene, J gene, CDR3 DNA, CDR3 protein. A D gene is named only where the DNA matches it firmly. Some rows have no size entry. The others give once, few or many, or a class for an expanded clone.

v_call: TRBV5-1
clone_size: .
d_call: .
j_call: TRBJ2-7
cdr3_nt: TGCGCCAGCAGCTTAGGGTATGCCTACGAGCAGTACTTC
cdr3_aa: CASSLGYAYEQYF

v_call: TRBV4-3
clone_size: .
d_call: TRBD2
j_call: TRBJ2-1
cdr3_nt: TGCGCCAGCAACGATTACGGGACTAAGAACAATGAGCAGTTCTTC
cdr3_aa: CASNDYGTKNNEQFF

v_call: TRBV27
clone_size: .
d_call: TRBD1
j_call: TRBJ1-2
cdr3_nt: TGTGCCAGCAGTTCCCAGCCCCGGGACAGAGCCAGGCGCTACACCTTC
cdr3_aa: CASSSQPRDRARRYTF

v_call: TRBV7-2
clone_size: .
d_call: .
j_call: TRBJ1-1
cdr3_nt: TGTGCCAGCAGCTTCACCCTCAGCGAAGCTTTCTTT
cdr3_aa: CASSFTLSEAFF

v_call: TRBV5-1
clone_size: .
d_call: TRBD1
j_call: TRBJ1-1
cdr3_nt: TGCGCCAGCAGCCCGGACAGGGGTAACACTGAAGCTTTCTTT
cdr3_aa: CASSPDRGNTEAFF

v_call: TRBV27
clone_size: .
d_call: TRBD1
j_call: TRBJ2-7
cdr3_nt: TGTGCCAGCAGGTTGCAGGGGGCTGGGGAGCAGTACTTC
cdr3_aa: CASRLQGAGEQYF

v_call: TRBV6-6
clone_size: .
d_call: TRBD2
j_call: TRBJ2-3
cdr3_nt: TGTGCCAGCAGTTATGGGGCGGGGGGAAGCACAGATACGCAGTATTTT
cdr3_aa: CASSYGAGGSTDTQYF

v_call: TRBV4-3
clone_size: .
d_call: .
j_call: TRBJ2-3
cdr3_nt: TGCGCCAGCAGCCAAGATCTTGGGGGAGGGGGGGCAGATACGCAGTATTTT
cdr3_aa: CASSQDLGGGGADTQYF

v_call: TRBV28
clone_size: .
d_call: .
j_call: TRBJ1-2
cdr3_nt: TGTGCCAGCAGTTTCAGGGTTAGATGGTATGGCTACACCTTC
cdr3_aa: CASSFRVRWYGYTF

v_call: TRBV7-8
clone_size: .
d_call: .
j_call: TRBJ1-4
cdr3_nt: TGTGCCAGCAGCTTAGCGCGTGAGGAAAAACTGTTTTTT
cdr3_aa: CASSLAREEKLFF

v_call: TRBV28
clone_size: .
d_call: .
j_call: TRBJ1-1
cdr3_nt: TGTGCCAGCAGCTATCCAACTGAAGCTTTCTTT
cdr3_aa: CASSYPTEAFF

v_call: TRBV9
clone_size: .
d_call: TRBD2
j_call: TRBJ2-1
cdr3_nt: TGTGCCAGCAGCGAAAAGTCACTAGCGGGCTACAATGAGCAGTTCTTC
cdr3_aa: CASSEKSLAGYNEQFF

v_call: TRBV5-4
clone_size: .
d_call: .
j_call: TRBJ2-5
cdr3_nt: TGTGCCAGCAGCTTGGGCCAGGAGGAGACCCAGTACTTC
cdr3_aa: CASSLGQEETQYF

v_call: TRBV5-6
clone_size: .
d_call: .
j_call: TRBJ2-3
cdr3_nt: TGTGCCAGCACCCGATGGGGGAGCACAGATACGCAGTATTTT
cdr3_aa: CASTRWGSTDTQYF

v_call: TRBV2
clone_size: .
d_call: .
j_call: TRBJ2-7
cdr3_nt: TGTGCCAGCAGTGAAGGACTTACCTACGAGCAGTACTTC
cdr3_aa: CASSEGLTYEQYF

v_call: TRBV9
clone_size: .
d_call: .
j_call: TRBJ2-6
cdr3_nt: TGTGCCAGCAGCGCCCGGGGGCGAAGGAGCTCTGGGGCCAACGTCCTGACTTTC
cdr3_aa: CASSARGRRSSGANVLTF

v_call: TRBV5-1
clone_size: once
d_call: TRBD2
j_call: TRBJ2-3
cdr3_nt: TGCGCCAGCAGCTTGGATCCCCTAGCGGGCGGCACAGATACGCAGTATTTT
cdr3_aa: CASSLDPLAGGTDTQYF

v_call: TRBV6-5
clone_size: .
d_call: TRBD2
j_call: TRBJ2-2
cdr3_nt: TGTGCCAGCAGTTTGGGCGGGAGGGCCACCGGGGAGCTGTTTTTT
cdr3_aa: CASSLGGRATGELFF

v_call: TRBV5-1
clone_size: .
d_call: TRBD2
j_call: TRBJ2-1
cdr3_nt: TGCGCCAGCAGGCCACTAGCGGACTTCTACAATGAGCAGTTCTTC
cdr3_aa: CASRPLADFYNEQFF

v_call: TRBV2
clone_size: once
d_call: .
j_call: TRBJ1-5
cdr3_nt: TGTGCCAGCAGCAGAGGGAATAGCAATCAGCCCCAGCATTTT
cdr3_aa: CASSRGNSNQPQHF

v_call: TRBV6-5
clone_size: once
d_call: .
j_call: TRBJ2-3
cdr3_nt: TGTGCCAGCAGTTCCCCCAGGAAGGGAACAGATACGCAGTATTTT
cdr3_aa: CASSSPRKGTDTQYF

v_call: TRBV9
clone_size: .
d_call: TRBD2
j_call: TRBJ2-1
cdr3_nt: TGTGCCAGCAGCCTCAGCGGGAGGTTCTACAATGAGCAGTTCTTC
cdr3_aa: CASSLSGRFYNEQFF

v_call: TRBV28
clone_size: .
d_call: .
j_call: TRBJ2-4
cdr3_nt: TGTGCCAGCAGTTTGGCGGGGACAGTAAACATTCAGTACTTC
cdr3_aa: CASSLAGTVNIQYF

v_call: TRBV5-1
clone_size: .
d_call: TRBD2
j_call: TRBJ2-7
cdr3_nt: TGCGCCAGCCGGAAGCGGGAGGTTGACTACGAGCAGTACTTC
cdr3_aa: CASRKREVDYEQYF

v_call: TRBV4-2
clone_size: once
d_call: .
j_call: TRBJ1-2
cdr3_nt: TGTGCCAGCAGCCAAGCCCAGGAGTTGAACTATGGCTACACCTTC
cdr3_aa: CASSQAQELNYGYTF

v_call: TRBV7-2
clone_size: .
d_call: TRBD1
j_call: TRBJ2-3
cdr3_nt: TGTGCCAGCAGCTTAAACAGGGGGAACACAGATACGCAGTATTTT
cdr3_aa: CASSLNRGNTDTQYF

v_call: TRBV28
clone_size: .
d_call: .
j_call: TRBJ1-2
cdr3_nt: TGTGCCAGCCTGAATGTCGACAGGCTATCGGGCTACACCTTC
cdr3_aa: CASLNVDRLSGYTF

v_call: TRBV30
clone_size: .
d_call: .
j_call: TRBJ1-2
cdr3_nt: TGTGCCTGGAACCAGGGTTCTTATGGCTACACCTTC
cdr3_aa: CAWNQGSYGYTF

v_call: TRBV15
clone_size: .
d_call: .
j_call: TRBJ2-6
cdr3_nt: TGTGCCACCAGCAGAGGGTCTACCTCTGGGGCCAACGTCCTGACTTTC
cdr3_aa: CATSRGSTSGANVLTF